The clone carrying this T cell receptor beta chain showed up many times. Its specificity is unknown. The data originate from a study of T cells in Graves' hyperthyroidism and ophthalmopathy. Study results and caveats: Ophthalmopathy could be told apart from stable hyperthyroidism with a 13 V-J model. Expanded thyroid clonotypes (above 0.001) were mostly also found in blood.

V lost 0 bases to trimming and J lost 3 bases, with 11 bases between them. Germline CDR1 GTSNPN, CDR2 SVGIG (reference sequence). The CDR3 contains 14 residues. Patients aged 18 to 65 had newly diagnosed hyperthyroidism that had lasted under 2 months. Uncontrolled infection, other autoimmune disease, pregnancy or lactation barred patients from enrollment. Amplification of TCR beta CDR3 regions was performed using RNA transcripts as template. Researchers ran a first-round RT-PCR on the TCR CDR3 using the HTBI primer set. One entry per CDR3 protein, called by TCRdb with MiXCR from the multiplex PCR reads. In the table there are 300,000 to 450,000 distinct CDR3 sequences, approximately 13% of which are singletons.

Sequenced input: blood. The sequence was collected from a woman younger than 30 with Graves' hyperthyroidism. V and J are TRBV30 and TRBJ1-2; possibly TRBD1 for D (5 bases). DNA of the CDR3: TGTGCCTGGAGTGTACCGTGGGGCTACTATGGCTACACCTTC. Protein product: CAWSVPWGYYGYTF.